This T cell receptor (beta chain) was found in a study of control samples from healthy donors and cancer patients. Trimming stripped 3 bases from V and 1 base from J, with 9 bases between. CDR1 and CDR2 (germline): LGHDT, YNNKEL (reference sequence). The CDR3 has 14 residues. Assay: immunoSEQ multiplex PCR; the TCRdb copy retains only in-frame clones and omits some. Of 130,000 or so clones in the sample, 94% were seen once. V gene TRBV3-1 (or the pseudogene TRBV3-2) combines with J gene TRBJ1-2; D gene ambiguous. Sequencing was carried out using blood. The TCR sequence derives from a man aged 40-49 years in good health. The CDR3 region has the DNA TGTGCCAGCAGCCAGAGTGGGAGTAACTATGGCTACACCTTC. Translating gives CASSQSGSNYGYTF.